Below, 11 T cell receptor beta chains from the same sample are listed, as sequenced in a study of monozygotic twins with inflammatory bowel disease. TCRdb reprocessed the 5' RACE reads; each CDR3 protein has one entry and no DNA is given. Reported are about 140,000 distinct CDR3 sequences; the ten largest clones contain less than 3%. Sequenced sample: blood. The source of these receptors is a human donor with ulcerative colitis or Crohn's disease, or a healthy co-twin of an affected twin (not recorded which).

The rearrangement uses TRBV5-4 and TRBJ2-1; TCRdb gives TRBD1 as the D gene, but with no DNA this cannot be confirmed. The CDR3 runs 13 residues. In germline, CDR1 is SGHNT, CDR2 YYREEE (reference sequence). CDR3 loop: CASSLARGDEQFF.

This chain joins TRBV4-1 and TRBJ2-3. This CDR3 is 15 amino acids long. Germline V lookup: CDR1 MGHRA, CDR2 YSYEKL. Here the CDR3 reads CASSHRHPSTDTQYF.

The rearrangement joins TRBV5-1 to TRBJ2-1. The CDR3 totals 14 residues. Germline-derived CDR1 and CDR2 are SGHRS and YFSETQ. The CDR3 spells CASSLWVTYNEQFF.

The V call is TRBV3-1, the J call TRBJ2-2. The germline V gene has CDR1 LGHDT and CDR2 YNNKEL (reference sequence). The CDR3 consists of 12 residues. The CDR3 sequence is CASSQNTGELFF.

The chain has TRBV29-1 and TRBJ1-2; checking the TCRdb D call of TRBD1 is not possible without DNA. This CDR3 spans 14 amino acids. Germline CDR1 reads SQVTM; CDR2 reads ANQGSEA. The CDR3 is CSVYGTGANYGYTF.

The genes are TRBV7-3 and TRBJ2-3; there is no DNA to check the TCRdb D call of TRBD2. Per the germline V gene, CDR1 is SGHTA and CDR2 is FQGTGA. This CDR3 has 14 residues. The CDR3 here is CASSSSGVYDTQYF.

V gene TRBV7-2 combines with J gene TRBJ2-7; TCRdb selects TRBD1, and the lack of DNA leaves this call unchecked. Germline loops: CDR1 SGHTA, CDR2 FQGNSA. The CDR3 spans 16 residues. This chain's CDR3 is CASSDQTGTGRHEQYF.

The chain is built from TRBV20-1 and TRBJ2-4; checking the TCRdb D call of TRBD1 is not possible without DNA. Germline CDR1 and CDR2: DFQATT and SNEGSKA (reference sequence). The CDR3 is 14 amino acids. The CDR3 sequence: CSARRGSAKNIQYF.

The chain employs TRBV12-3 or TRBV12-4 and TRBJ2-5. This CDR3 region has 14 residues. The CDR3: CASSPDSNSGTQYF.

The chain carries TRBV10-3 and TRBJ2-2. This CDR3 spans 12 amino acids. CDR1 is ENHRY, CDR2 SYGVKD, per germline. The CDR3 reads CAISEFTGELFF.

The chain carries TRBV10-3 and TRBJ1-5; the TCRdb D gene call, TRBD1, has no DNA to confirm it. CDR3 length equals 12 residues. CDR1 and CDR2 from the germline V gene are ENHRY and SYGVKD. CDR3 sequence: CAMGTSNQPQHF.